This TCR beta chain is from a study of blood T cell repertoires in COVID-19. The CDR3 loop spans 19 amino acids. V shed 1 base and J 0 bases; nucleotides not matched to a gene: 14. CDR1 and CDR2 from the germline V gene are LGHNA and YSLEER. Authors' methods: Cell counts per sample came from amplifying reference gene primers. Repertoires were generated with immunoSEQ multiplex PCR, while TCRdb's copy carries only in-frame clones and drops some. The V and J calls and the clone size are those of that table, but D and trimming were determined from the DNA. The repertoire holds around 100,000 clones, around 85% seen once, with around 13% in the top ten.

The sequencing sample was made of peripheral blood. The receptor was isolated from a human donor in a cohort sampled during active COVID-19. This chain uses TRBV4-3 with TRBJ2-7, with 8 bases aligning to TRBD1. CDR3 protein: CASSQGARGLASSSYEQYF. As DNA, the CDR3 is TGCGCCAGCAGCCAAGGGGCCAGGGGGCTTGCTTCAAGCTCCTACGAGCAGTACTTC.